These 8 T cell receptor beta chains share one sample of origin, sequenced in a study of OX40 agonist ivuxolimab in advanced cancers. The library relied on the immunoSEQ multiplex PCR assay. TCRdb re-hosts the immuneACCESS table, in-frame sequences only. Its copies lack some clones; in the studies checked, an unresolved V gene accounts for under half of them, and the cause for the rest is not known. The table for this sample lists roughly 43,000 clones; 82% of them were counted only once. The leading ten clones occupy 1.5% to 2% of the sample. The source was CD4+ or CD8+ T cells sorted from blood, collected in a trial of the OX40 agonist ivuxolimab. The receptors come from an adult with an advanced solid tumor such as melanoma, head and neck, liver or kidney cancer.

The chain joins TRBV13 to TRBJ1-4; D remains ambiguous. CDR3 size: 14 residues. Trimming pared 9 bases from V and 4 bases from J, leaving 15 bases between. Germline lookup yields CDR1 PRHDT and CDR2 FYEKMQ (reference sequence). The CDR3 is CARMQGRVNEKLFF. CDR3 sequence (DNA): TGTGCCAGAATGCAAGGTAGGGTTAATGAAAAACTGTTTTTT.

The V and J genes are TRBV2 and TRBJ2-1; D ambiguous. This CDR3 comprises 12 residues. V was clipped by 6 bases and J by 7 bases, with 10 bases between them. The germline V gene encodes CDR1 SNHLY and CDR2 FYNNEI. In DNA, the CDR3 is TGTGCCAGCAGGCCCCGGATTAATGAGCAGTTCTTC. This codes for CASRPRINEQFF.

The V and J genes are TRBV11-2 and TRBJ1-2, with D perhaps TRBD1 (5 bases). This CDR3 comprises 15 residues. V was shortened by 1 base and J by 0 bases, with 9 bases between the two germline ends. Germline CDR1 SGHAT, CDR2 FQNNGV. The DNA of the CDR3 is TGTGCCAGCAGCTTAGGTGACAGCTCTAACTATGGCTACACCTTC. Translated, it gives CASSLGDSSNYGYTF.

The rearrangement links TRBV2 to TRBJ2-7; TRBD1 or TRBD2 may be the D gene (5 bases each). V shed 2 bases and J shed 4 bases, with 12 bases lying between them. This CDR3 spans 14 amino acids. Germline CDR1 SNHLY, CDR2 FYNNEI. CDR3 sequence: CASSERRGPYEQYF. The DNA of the CDR3 is TGTGCCAGCAGTGAACGTCGGGGCCCTTACGAGCAGTACTTC. Using reference TRBV2 and TRBJ2-7 for the parts outside the CDR3, the full variable domain is EPEVTQTPSHQVTQMGQEVILRCVPISNHLYFYWYRQILGQKVEFLVSFYNNEISEKSEIFDDQFSVERPDGSNFTLKIRSTKLEDSAMYFCASSERRGPYEQYFGPGTRLTVT.

The chain links TRBV7-6 to TRBJ2-2; 8 nucleotides align to TRBD1. V shed 5 bases, J shed 0 bases, and the junction held 11 bases outside the gene matches. This CDR3 comprises 18 residues. Germline values: CDR1 SGHVS, CDR2 FNYEAQ. The CDR3 bases are TGTGCCAGCAGCCCATTACTCGGACAGGGCGCGAACACCGGGGAGCTGTTTTTT. Translating gives CASSPLLGQGANTGELFF.

The V gene is TRBV7-2, the J gene TRBJ1-5; D unclear. The germline gives CDR1 SGHTA, CDR2 FQGNSA. Trimming shortened V by 2 bases and J by 5 bases, and 13 bases separated the two germline ends. The CDR3 spans 15 residues. CDR3 loop: CASSLLKGTYQPQHF. The CDR3 bases are TGTGCCAGCAGCTTATTGAAGGGTACTTATCAGCCCCAGCATTTT.

The chain is built from TRBV7-3 and TRBJ2-7; TRBD2 matches 11 bases. V was pared by 3 bases and J by 5 bases, with 6 bases of the junction left unmatched. CDR1 SGHTA and CDR2 FQGTGA come from the germline V gene. The CDR3 consists of 15 residues. CDR3 protein: CASSLTTSGANEQYF. The DNA for the CDR3 is TGTGCCAGCAGCTTGACGACTAGCGGGGCCAACGAGCAGTACTTC. The complete variable domain, with remaining parts taken from reference TRBV7-3 and TRBJ2-7, reads GAGVSQTPSNKVTEKGKYVELRCDPISGHTALYWYRQSLGQGPEFLIYFQGTGAADDSGLPNDRFFAVRPEGSVSTLKIQRTERGDSAVYLCASSLTTSGANEQYFGPGTRLTVT.

This clone has only a few counts. The gene calls are TRBV29-1 and TRBJ1-2, with 10 positions matching TRBD1. The germline V gene has CDR1 SQVTM and CDR2 ANQGSEA. V gave up 7 bases and J gave up 5 bases; unmatched junction bases: 4. CDR3 length: 12 amino acids. The CDR3 spells CSARQGAYGYTF. The CDR3 nucleotides read TGCAGCGCCAGACAGGGGGCTTATGGCTACACCTTC. The whole variable domain, remainder taken from reference TRBV29-1 and TRBJ1-2, is SAVISQKPSRDICQRGTSLTIQCQVDSQVTMMFWYRQQPGQSLTLIATANQGSEATYESGFVIDKFPISRPNLTFSTLTVSNMSPEDSSIYLCSARQGAYGYTFGSGTRLTVV.